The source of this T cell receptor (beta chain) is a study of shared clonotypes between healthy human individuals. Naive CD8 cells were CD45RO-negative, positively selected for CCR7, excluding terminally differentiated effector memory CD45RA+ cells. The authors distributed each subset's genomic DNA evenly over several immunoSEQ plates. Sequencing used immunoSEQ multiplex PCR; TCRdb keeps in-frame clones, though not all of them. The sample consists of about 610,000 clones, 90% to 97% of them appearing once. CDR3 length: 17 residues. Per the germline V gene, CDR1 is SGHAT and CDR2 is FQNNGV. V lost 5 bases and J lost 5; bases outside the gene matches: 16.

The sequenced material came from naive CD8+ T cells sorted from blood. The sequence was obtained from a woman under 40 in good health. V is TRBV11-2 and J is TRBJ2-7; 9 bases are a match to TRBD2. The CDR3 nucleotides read TGTGCCAGCAGCCCCCGGGGGTCGCGGGAGGGCCGGGACGAGCAGTACTTC. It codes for CASSPRGSREGRDEQYF. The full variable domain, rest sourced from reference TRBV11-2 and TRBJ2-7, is EAGVAQSPRYKIIEKRQSVAFWCNPISGHATLYWYQQILGQGPKLLIQFQNNGVVDDSQLPKDRFSAERLKGVDSTLKIQPAKLEDSAVYLCASSPRGSREGRDEQYFGPGTRLTVT.